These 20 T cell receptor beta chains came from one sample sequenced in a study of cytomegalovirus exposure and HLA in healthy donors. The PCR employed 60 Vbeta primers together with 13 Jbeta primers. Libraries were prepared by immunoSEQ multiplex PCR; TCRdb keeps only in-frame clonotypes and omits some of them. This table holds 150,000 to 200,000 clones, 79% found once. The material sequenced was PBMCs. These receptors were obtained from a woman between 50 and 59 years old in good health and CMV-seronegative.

As DNA, the CDR3 is TGTGCCAGCAGCGGAGGACTGTCCCTGAACACTGAAGCTTTCTTT. Translated, it gives CASSGGLSLNTEAFF. V gene TRBV9 combines with J gene TRBJ1-1; D uncertain. V was cut by 3 bases and J by 0 bases, with 12 bases left in between. The germline V gene has CDR1 SGDLS and CDR2 YYNGEE. The CDR3 has 15 residues.

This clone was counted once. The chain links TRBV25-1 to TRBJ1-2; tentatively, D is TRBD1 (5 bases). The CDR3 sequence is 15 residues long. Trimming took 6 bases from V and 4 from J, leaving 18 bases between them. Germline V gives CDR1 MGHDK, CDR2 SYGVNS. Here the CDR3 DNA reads TGTGCCAGCAGCCCCGTGTGGGGCGCAACCTATGGCTACACCTTC. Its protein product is CASSPVWGATYGYTF.

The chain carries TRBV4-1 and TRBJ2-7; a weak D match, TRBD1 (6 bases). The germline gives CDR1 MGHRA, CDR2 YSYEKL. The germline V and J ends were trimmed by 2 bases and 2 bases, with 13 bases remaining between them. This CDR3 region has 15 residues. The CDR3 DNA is TGCGCCAGCAGCCAAACCCCCGGGACAACCTACGAGCAGTACTTC. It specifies CASSQTPGTTYEQYF.

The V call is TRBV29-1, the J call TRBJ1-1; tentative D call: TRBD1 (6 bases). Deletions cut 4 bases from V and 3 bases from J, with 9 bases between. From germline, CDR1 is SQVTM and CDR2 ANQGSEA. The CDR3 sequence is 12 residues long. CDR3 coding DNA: TGCAGCGTTGGGACAGATCACACTGAAGCTTTCTTT. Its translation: CSVGTDHTEAFF.

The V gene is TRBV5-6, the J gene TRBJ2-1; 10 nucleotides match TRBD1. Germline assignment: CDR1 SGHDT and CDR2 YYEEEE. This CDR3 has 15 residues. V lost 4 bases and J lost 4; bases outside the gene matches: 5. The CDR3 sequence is CASSPDRGRYNEQFF. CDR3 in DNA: TGTGCCAGCAGCCCAGACAGGGGGCGATACAATGAGCAGTTCTTC.

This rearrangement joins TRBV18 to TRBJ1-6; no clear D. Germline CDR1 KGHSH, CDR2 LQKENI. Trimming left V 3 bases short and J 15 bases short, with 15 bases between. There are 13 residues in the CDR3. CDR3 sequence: CASSPAEGGFLHF. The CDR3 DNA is TGTGCCAGCTCACCGGCGGAGGGCGGGTTCCTCCACTTT.

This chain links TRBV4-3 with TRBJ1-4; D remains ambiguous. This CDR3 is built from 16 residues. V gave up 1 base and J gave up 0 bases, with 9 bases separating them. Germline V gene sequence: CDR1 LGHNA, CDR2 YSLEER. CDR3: CASSQGHLATNEKLFF. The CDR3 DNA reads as TGCGCCAGCAGCCAAGGACACCTTGCAACTAATGAAAAACTGTTTTTT.

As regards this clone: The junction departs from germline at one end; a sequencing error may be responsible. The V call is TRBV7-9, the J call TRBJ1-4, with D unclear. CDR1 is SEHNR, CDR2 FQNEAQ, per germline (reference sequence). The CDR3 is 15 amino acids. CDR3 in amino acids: CSSSSGIATNEKLFF. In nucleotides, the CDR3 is TGTTCCAGCAGCTCCGGGATTGCAACTAATGAAAAACTGTTTTTT.

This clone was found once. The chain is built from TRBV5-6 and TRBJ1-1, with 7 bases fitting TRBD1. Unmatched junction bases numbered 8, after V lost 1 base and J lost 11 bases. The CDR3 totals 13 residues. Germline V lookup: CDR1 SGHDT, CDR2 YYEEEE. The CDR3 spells CASSLPSDRAAFF. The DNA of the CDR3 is TGTGCCAGCAGCTTGCCTAGCGACAGGGCCGCTTTCTTT.

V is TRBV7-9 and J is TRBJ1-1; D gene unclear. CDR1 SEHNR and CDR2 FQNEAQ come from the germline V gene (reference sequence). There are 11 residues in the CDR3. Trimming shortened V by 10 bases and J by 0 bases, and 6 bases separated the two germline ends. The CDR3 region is CAMTLNTEAFF. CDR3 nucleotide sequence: TGTGCCATGACACTGAACACTGAAGCTTTCTTT.

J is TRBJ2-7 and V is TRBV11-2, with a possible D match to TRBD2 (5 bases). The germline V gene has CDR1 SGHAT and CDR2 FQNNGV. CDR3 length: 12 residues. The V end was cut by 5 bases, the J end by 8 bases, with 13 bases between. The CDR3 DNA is TGTGCCAGCAGCCACCCCCGGAGGCAGCAGTACTTC. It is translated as CASSHPRRQQYF.

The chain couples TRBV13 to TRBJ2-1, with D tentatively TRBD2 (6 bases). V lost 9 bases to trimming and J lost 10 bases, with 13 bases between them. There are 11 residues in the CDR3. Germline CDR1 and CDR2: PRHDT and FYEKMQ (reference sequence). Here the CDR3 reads CASAEGSEQFF. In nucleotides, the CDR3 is TGTGCCAGTGCGGAGGGGAGCGAGCAGTTCTTC. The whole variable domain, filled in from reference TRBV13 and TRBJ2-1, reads AAGVIQSPRHLIKEKRETATLKCYPIPRHDTVYWYQQGPGQDPQFLISFYEKMQSDKGSIPDRFSAQQFSDYHSELNMSSLELGDSALYFCASAEGSEQFFGPGTRLTVL.

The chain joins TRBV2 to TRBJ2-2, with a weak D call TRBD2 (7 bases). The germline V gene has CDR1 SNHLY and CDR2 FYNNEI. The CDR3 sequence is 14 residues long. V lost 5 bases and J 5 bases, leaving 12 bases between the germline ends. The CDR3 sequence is CASSLGGATGELFF. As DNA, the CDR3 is TGTGCCAGCAGTCTTGGGGGGGCAACCGGGGAGCTGTTTTTT.

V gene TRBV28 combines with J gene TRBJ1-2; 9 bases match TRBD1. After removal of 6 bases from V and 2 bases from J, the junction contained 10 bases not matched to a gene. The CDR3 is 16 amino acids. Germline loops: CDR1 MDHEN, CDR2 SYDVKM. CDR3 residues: CASRPETGGFNYGYTF. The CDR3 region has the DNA TGTGCCAGCAGACCCGAGACAGGGGGATTCAACTATGGCTACACCTTC.

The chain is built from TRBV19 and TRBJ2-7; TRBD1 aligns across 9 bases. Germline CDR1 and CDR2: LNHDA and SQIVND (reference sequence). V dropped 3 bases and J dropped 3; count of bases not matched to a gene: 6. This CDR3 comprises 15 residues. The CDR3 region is CASSITDRGGYEQYF. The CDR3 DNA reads TGTGCCAGTAGTATCACGGACAGGGGAGGCTACGAGCAGTACTTC. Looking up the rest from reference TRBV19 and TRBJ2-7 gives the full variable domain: DGGITQSPKYLFRKEGQNVTLSCEQNLNHDAMYWYRQDPGQGLRLIYYSQIVNDFQKGDIAEGYSVSREKKESFPLTVTSAQKNPTAFYLCASSITDRGGYEQYFGPGTRLTVT.

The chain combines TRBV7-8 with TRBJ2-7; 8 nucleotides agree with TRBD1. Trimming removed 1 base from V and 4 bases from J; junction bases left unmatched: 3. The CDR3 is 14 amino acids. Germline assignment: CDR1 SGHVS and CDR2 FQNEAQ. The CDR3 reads CASSLGDRGYEQYF. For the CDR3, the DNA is TGTGCCAGCAGCTTAGGCGACAGGGGTTACGAGCAGTACTTC.

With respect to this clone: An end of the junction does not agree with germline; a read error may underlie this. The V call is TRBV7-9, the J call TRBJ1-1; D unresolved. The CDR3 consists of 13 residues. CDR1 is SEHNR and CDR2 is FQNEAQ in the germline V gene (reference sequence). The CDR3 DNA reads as TGTTCCAGCAGCTTTGGGAGGGAGACTGAAGCTTTCTTT. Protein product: CSSSFGRETEAFF.

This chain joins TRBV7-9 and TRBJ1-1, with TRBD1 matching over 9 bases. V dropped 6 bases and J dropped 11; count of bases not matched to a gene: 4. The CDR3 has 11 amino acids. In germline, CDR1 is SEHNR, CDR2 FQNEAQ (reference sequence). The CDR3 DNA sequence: TGTGCCAGCAGACAGGGGGCTGTGGCTTTCTTT. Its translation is CASRQGAVAFF.

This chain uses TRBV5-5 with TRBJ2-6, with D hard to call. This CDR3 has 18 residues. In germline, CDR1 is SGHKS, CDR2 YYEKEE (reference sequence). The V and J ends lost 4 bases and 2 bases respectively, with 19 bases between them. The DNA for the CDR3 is TGTGCCAGCAGCCGGGTTCTTGCCTCTCCCCCTGGGGCCAACGTCCTGACTTTC. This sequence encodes CASSRVLASPPGANVLTF.

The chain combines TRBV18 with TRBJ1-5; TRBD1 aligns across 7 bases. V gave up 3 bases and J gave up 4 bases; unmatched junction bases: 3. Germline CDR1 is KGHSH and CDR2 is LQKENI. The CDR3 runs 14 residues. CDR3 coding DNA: TGTGCCAGCTCACCTGGGACAGATAATCAGCCCCAGCATTTT. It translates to CASSPGTDNQPQHF.